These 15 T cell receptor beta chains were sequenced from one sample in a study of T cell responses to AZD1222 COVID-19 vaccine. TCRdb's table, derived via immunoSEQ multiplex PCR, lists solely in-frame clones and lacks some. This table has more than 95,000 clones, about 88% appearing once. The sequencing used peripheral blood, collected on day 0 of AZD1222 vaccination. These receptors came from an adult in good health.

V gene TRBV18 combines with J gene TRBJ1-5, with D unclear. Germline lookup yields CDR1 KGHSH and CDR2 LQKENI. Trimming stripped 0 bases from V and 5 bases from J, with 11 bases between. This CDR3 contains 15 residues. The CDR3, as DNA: TGTGCCAGCTCACCACCGGGTGCCACAGATCAGCCCCAGCATTTT. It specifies CASSPPGATDQPQHF.

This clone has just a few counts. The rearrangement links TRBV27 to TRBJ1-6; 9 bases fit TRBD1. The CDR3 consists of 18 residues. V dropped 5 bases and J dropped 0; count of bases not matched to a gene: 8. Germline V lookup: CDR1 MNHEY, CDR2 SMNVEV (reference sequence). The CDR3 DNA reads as TGTGCCAGCAGTGAGGGACAGGGAAGGAGCTCCTATAATTCACCCCTCCACTTT. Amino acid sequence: CASSEGQGRSSYNSPLHF.

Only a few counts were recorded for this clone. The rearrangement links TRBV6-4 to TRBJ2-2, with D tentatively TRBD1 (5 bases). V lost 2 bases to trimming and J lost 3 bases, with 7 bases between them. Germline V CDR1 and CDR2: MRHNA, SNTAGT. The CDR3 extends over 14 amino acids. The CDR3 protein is CASSDRGDTGELFF. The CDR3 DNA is TGTGCCAGCAGTGACAGGGGCGACACCGGGGAGCTGTTTTTT.

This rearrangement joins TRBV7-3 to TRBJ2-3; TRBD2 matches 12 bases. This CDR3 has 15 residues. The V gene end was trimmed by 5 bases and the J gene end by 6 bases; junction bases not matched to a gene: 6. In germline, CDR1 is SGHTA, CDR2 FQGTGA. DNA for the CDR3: TGTGCCAGCAGCCTACTAGCGGGGGGTTTCGATACGCAGTATTTT. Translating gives CASSLLAGGFDTQYF.

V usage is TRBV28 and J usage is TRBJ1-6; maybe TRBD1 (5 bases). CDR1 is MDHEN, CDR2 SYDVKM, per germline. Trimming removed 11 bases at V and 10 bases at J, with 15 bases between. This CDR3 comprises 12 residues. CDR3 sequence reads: CAATGEVSPLHF. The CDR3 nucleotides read TGTGCCGCCACGGGGGAAGTATCACCCCTCCACTTT.

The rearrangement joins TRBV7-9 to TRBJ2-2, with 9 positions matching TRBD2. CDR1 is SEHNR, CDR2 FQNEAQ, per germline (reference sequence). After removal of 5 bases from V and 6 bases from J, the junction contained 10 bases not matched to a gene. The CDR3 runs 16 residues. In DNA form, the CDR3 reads TGTGCCAGCAGCCCCCCGCGGGCTAGCGGGGCCGGGGAGCTGTTTTTT. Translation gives CASSPPRASGAGELFF.

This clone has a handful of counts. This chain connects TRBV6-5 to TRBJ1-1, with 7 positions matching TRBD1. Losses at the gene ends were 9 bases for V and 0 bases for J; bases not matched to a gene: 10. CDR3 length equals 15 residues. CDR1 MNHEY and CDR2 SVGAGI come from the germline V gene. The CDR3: CASPRQGHMNTEAFF. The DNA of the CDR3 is TGTGCCAGTCCAAGACAGGGTCACATGAACACTGAAGCTTTCTTT.

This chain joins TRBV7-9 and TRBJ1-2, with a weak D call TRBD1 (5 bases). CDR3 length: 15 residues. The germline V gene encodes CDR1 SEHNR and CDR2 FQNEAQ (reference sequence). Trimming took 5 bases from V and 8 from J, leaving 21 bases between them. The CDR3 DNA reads TGTGCCAGCAGCCCAACCCCGGCAGGGAGTGAGGGCTACACCTTC. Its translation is CASSPTPAGSEGYTF.

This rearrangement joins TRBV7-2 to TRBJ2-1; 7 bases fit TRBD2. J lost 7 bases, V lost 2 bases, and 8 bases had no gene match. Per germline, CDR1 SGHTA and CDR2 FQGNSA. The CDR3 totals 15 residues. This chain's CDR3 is CASSLTSANRNEQFF. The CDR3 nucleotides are TGTGCCAGCAGCTTAACTAGCGCGAACCGAAATGAGCAGTTCTTC. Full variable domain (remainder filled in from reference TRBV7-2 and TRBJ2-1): GAGVSQSPSNKVTEKGKDVELRCDPISGHTALYWYRQSLGQGLEFLIYFQGNSAPDKSGLPSDRFSAERTGGSVSTLTIQRTQQEDSAVYLCASSLTSANRNEQFFGPGTRLTVL.

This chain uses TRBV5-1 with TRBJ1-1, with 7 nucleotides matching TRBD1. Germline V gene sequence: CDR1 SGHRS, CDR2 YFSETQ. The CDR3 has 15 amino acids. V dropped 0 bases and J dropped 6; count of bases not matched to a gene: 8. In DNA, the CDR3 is TGCGCCAGCAGCTTGGGGTCACCGGGACAGCCTGAAGCTTTCTTT. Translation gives CASSLGSPGQPEAFF.

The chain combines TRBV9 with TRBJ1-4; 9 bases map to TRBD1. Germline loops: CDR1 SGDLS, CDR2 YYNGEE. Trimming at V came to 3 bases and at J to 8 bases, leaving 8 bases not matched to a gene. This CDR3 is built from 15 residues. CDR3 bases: TGTGCCAGCAGCGGGACAGGGGCAATTGGGGAAAAACTGTTTTTT. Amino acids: CASSGTGAIGEKLFF.

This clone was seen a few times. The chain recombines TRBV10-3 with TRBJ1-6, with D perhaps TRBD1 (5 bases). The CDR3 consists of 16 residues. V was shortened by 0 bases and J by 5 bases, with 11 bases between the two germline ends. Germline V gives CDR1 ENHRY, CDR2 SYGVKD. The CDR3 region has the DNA TGTGCCATCAGTGAGTCGTCGGGGGGTAATAATTCACCCCTCCACTTT. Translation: CAISESSGGNNSPLHF.

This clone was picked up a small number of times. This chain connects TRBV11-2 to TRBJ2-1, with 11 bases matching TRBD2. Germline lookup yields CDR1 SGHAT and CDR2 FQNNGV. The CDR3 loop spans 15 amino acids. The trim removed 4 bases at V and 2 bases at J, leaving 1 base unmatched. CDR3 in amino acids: CASSSTSGAYNEQFF. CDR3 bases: TGTGCCAGCAGCTCGACTAGCGGGGCCTACAATGAGCAGTTCTTC. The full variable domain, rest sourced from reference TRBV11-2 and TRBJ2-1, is EAGVAQSPRYKIIEKRQSVAFWCNPISGHATLYWYQQILGQGPKLLIQFQNNGVVDDSQLPKDRFSAERLKGVDSTLKIQPAKLEDSAVYLCASSSTSGAYNEQFFGPGTRLTVL.

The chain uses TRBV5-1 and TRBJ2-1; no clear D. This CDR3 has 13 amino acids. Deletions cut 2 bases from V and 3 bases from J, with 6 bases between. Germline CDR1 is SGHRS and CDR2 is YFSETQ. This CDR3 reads CASSFQDYNEQFF. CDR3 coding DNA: TGCGCCAGCAGCTTTCAGGACTACAATGAGCAGTTCTTC.

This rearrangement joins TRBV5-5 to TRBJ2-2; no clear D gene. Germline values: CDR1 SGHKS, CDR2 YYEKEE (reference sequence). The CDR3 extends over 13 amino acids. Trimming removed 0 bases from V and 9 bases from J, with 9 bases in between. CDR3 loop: CASSLVGNRELFF. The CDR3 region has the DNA TGTGCCAGCAGCTTGGTAGGCAATAGGGAGCTGTTTTTT.